The next 11 T cell receptor beta chains were all read from a single sample in a study of cytomegalovirus exposure and HLA in healthy donors. In the PCR, 60 Vbeta and 13 Jbeta primers were used. This table comes from immunoSEQ multiplex PCR, and its TCRdb copy is limited to in-frame clones, with some not included. Counted here are under 200,000 clones, roughly 82% occurring once; the ten biggest clones make up less than 1.6%. The sequenced sample consisted of PBMCs. Every receptor here comes from a girl aged 5 to 17 in good health and CMV-seropositive.

This clone has a handful of counts. The J gene is TRBJ1-3, the V gene TRBV15; the match to TRBD1 covers 7 bases. CDR3 size: 15 residues. The V gene's germline CDR1 is LNHNV and CDR2 YYDKDF (reference sequence). V lost 1 base, J lost 0 bases, and 0 bases stayed unmatched. DNA of the CDR3: TGTGCCACCAGCAGAGGGGACAGCTCTGGAAACACCATATATTTT. It translates to CATSRGDSSGNTIYF.

The genes are TRBV10-3 and TRBJ2-3, with TRBD2 as a possible D gene (6 bases). CDR3 length: 16 amino acids. Germline assignment: CDR1 ENHRY and CDR2 SYGVKD. Trimming removed 4 bases at V and 0 bases at J, with 14 bases between. DNA for the CDR3: TGTGCCATCAGTGGCGTGGGCGGGGCTAGCACAGATACGCAGTATTTT. This sequence encodes CAISGVGGASTDTQYF.

This clone appeared once. The chain combines TRBV7-3 with TRBJ2-5, with 13 bases that match TRBD2. This CDR3 is 18 amino acids long. The V and J ends lost 1 base and 2 bases, in that order; junction bases with no gene match: 7. CDR1 and CDR2 from the germline V gene are SGHTA and FQGTGA. CDR3 bases: TGTGCCAGCAGCTTAAACACTAGCGGGGGGGCAGAACAAGAGACCCAGTACTTC. Residues: CASSLNTSGGAEQETQYF.

This clone was observed a few times. The chain combines TRBV7-3 with TRBJ2-1; TRBD1 might be the D (6 bases). This CDR3 spans 15 amino acids. Per the germline V gene, CDR1 is SGHTA and CDR2 is FQGTGA. V was trimmed by 5 bases and J by 5 bases, leaving 16 bases between them. CDR3 DNA: TGTGCCAGCAGCCGTTTTTCACAGGGAGACAATGAGCAGTTCTTC. As protein: CASSRFSQGDNEQFF.

V is TRBV6-1 and J is TRBJ1-2, with D unresolved. Germline CDR1 MNHNS, CDR2 SASEGT. Trimming shortened V by 1 base and J by 0 bases, and 9 bases separated the two germline ends. This CDR3 is 15 amino acids long. CDR3 residues: CASSEGLDSNYGYTF. Here the CDR3 DNA reads TGTGCCAGCAGTGAAGGGTTAGACTCTAACTATGGCTACACCTTC.

This clone was detected only once. CDR3 nucleotide sequence: TGCGCCAGCAGCTTGGAGGCAGGCACCTACGAGCAGTACTTC. Its translation: CASSLEAGTYEQYF. V and J are TRBV5-1 and TRBJ2-7; unclear D gene. This CDR3 has 14 residues. Looked up from germline, CDR1 is SGHRS and CDR2 is YFSETQ. V was pared by 0 bases and J by 2 bases, with 9 bases between.

This chain links TRBV5-1 with TRBJ2-7; 13 bases map to TRBD2. In germline, CDR1 is SGHRS, CDR2 YFSETQ. This CDR3 is 15 amino acids long. V lost 3 bases to trimming and J lost 7 bases; unmatched junction nucleotides: 7. The CDR3 DNA reads as TGCGCCAGCAGCTCGACTAGCGGGGGGCTCGGGGAGCAGTACTTC. Translating it yields CASSSTSGGLGEQYF.

The rearrangement uses TRBV27 and TRBJ2-3; TRBD2 matches at 10 bases. The CDR3 totals 15 residues. Unmatched junction bases numbered 3, after V lost 6 bases and J lost 0 bases. Germline V lookup: CDR1 MNHEY, CDR2 SMNVEV (reference sequence). This CDR3 is CASSGLAASTDTQYF. CDR3 nucleotides: TGTGCCAGCAGCGGACTAGCGGCTAGCACAGATACGCAGTATTTT.

The V gene is TRBV28, the J gene TRBJ1-1; D uncertain. Germline CDR1 MDHEN, CDR2 SYDVKM. V dropped 6 bases and J dropped 4 bases, with 6 bases sitting between them. CDR3 length equals 11 residues. The CDR3 coding sequence is TGTGCCAGCAGCCCCCGCACTGAAGCTTTCTTT. The encoded protein is CASSPRTEAFF.

The rearrangement uses TRBV27 and TRBJ2-3; TRBD2 agrees at 7 bases. J was trimmed by 5 bases and V by 7 bases; bases with no gene match: 21. The CDR3 is 18 amino acids. Per the germline V gene, CDR1 is MNHEY and CDR2 is SMNVEV (reference sequence). CDR3 sequence reads: CASTHGGSVGGSGDTQYF. In nucleotides, the CDR3 is TGTGCCAGCACCCACGGGGGGTCGGTTGGAGGGTCCGGAGATACGCAGTATTTT.

V and J are TRBV5-1 and TRBJ2-3; a weak D match, TRBD1 (5 bases). The length of the CDR3 is 13 residues. The germline V gene encodes CDR1 SGHRS and CDR2 YFSETQ. V lost 5 bases and J 2 bases, leaving 9 bases between the germline ends. CDR3 sequence (DNA): TGCGCCAGCAGTTGGGGCTCCACAGATACGCAGTATTTT. Encoded protein: CASSWGSTDTQYF.